This T cell receptor (beta chain) comes out of a study of T cells in Graves' hyperthyroidism and ophthalmopathy (dated by TCRdb to the late 2010s). For the wider study: Peripheral blood was sampled at the time of initial diagnosis, prior to any treatment. A discovery cohort of approximately 100 patients, about 44 with Graves' ophthalmopathy and 55 to 60 with stable Graves' hyperthyroidism, was used to find distinguishing TCR V-J signatures. Prospective prediction of ophthalmopathy was tested in an independent validation cohort of 18 to 20 hyperthyroidism patients and 15 to 17 patients who later progressed to ophthalmopathy. For training and testing, the 100 patients in the discovery cohort were randomly divided in a 7:3 ratio. The study also compared thyroid tissue and blood T-cell repertoires from 5 to 7 Graves' hyperthyroidism patients. After sampling, hyperthyroidism patients received methimazole starting at 30 mg daily, and ophthalmopathy patients received high-dose intravenous methylprednisolone. The paper reports TCR Vbeta CDR3 sequencing of 130 to 150 peripheral blood samples: 43 ophthalmopathy, 75 to 80 hyperthyroidism and around 17 progressor patients.

Beyond this particular receptor, the publication reports: Sample size was not statistically predetermined, and investigators were not blinded to group allocation. Ophthalmopathy was separated from stable hyperthyroidism by a 13 V-J signature model, with 85% to 90% sensitivity and 81% to 82% specificity obtained in cross-validation and 80%/75% obtained in testing. In validation, the model predicted progression to ophthalmopathy with approximately 70% sensitivity and 72% to 85% specificity, a median of approximately 6.5 months before onset. Most expanded thyroid clonotypes (frequency above 0.001) were also detected in blood, suggesting blood repertoires may reflect thyroid immune responses.

Amplification of TCR beta CDR3 regions was carried out from RNA transcripts. A first-round RT-PCR of the TCR CDR3 used the HTBI primer set with the Qiagen OneStep RT-PCR kit. Libraries were constructed in a second round of multiplex PCR, after which size selection and purification were performed. Libraries were sequenced paired-end with 100 bp reads on an Illumina HiSeq2000. The original methods were these. SOAPnuke was used to process the raw data, throwing out any read that contained adapters or uncalled bases, had a mean Phred below 15, or lacked an exact constant-primer or identifier match. COPE v1.2.5 was used to merge the high-quality paired reads, and each unique nucleotide sequence was defined as a clonotype. MiTCR v1.1 was used to align the clonotypes against IMGT TRBV, TRBD and TRBJ reference segments. Analysis was restricted to V-J combinations with a frequency above 0.0001, which covered about 99% of repertoires. A TCS score was defined as the ratio between F50 (clonal expansion) and ExV (chaos), using BLOSUM62-based TCRdist between CDR3 peptides within each V-J. Welch's t-statistics and random forest reduced 514 V-J features to 10 to 15, which were used in a naive Bayes classifier (R e1071). TCRdb redid the processing of the public reads, applying fastp at Q25 and MiXCR, and retained in-frame beta chains. Rows with a matching CDR3 protein are joined into one entry that keeps the most common DNA and genes. The V and J calls reflect TCRdb's pipeline rather than the authors' work. Recorded for this sample are roughly 570,000 distinct CDR3 sequences; 15% to 18% of them occurred a single time. Jointly, the top ten make up roughly 7.3% of the sample.

About this clonotype: Which antigen it targets is not known. Base qualities were left out, and no much larger clone turns up one base away.

Measured from the cysteine to the phenylalanine, the CDR3 is 16 residues long. Here the CDR3 DNA is all that survives: 48 bases in frame from base 1. V trim: 0 bases; J trim: 2 bases; unmatched bases: 6. CDR1 and CDR2 were assigned from the germline V gene (reference sequence) as DFQATT and SNEGSKA. A patient counted as having stable Graves' hyperthyroidism if no progression to ophthalmopathy occurred over 18 months of follow-up. Hyperthyroidism patients were aged 18 to 65 years and newly diagnosed, with disease duration of less than 2 months. Any patient with an uncontrolled infection, another autoimmune disease, pregnancy or lactation was excluded. Diagnoses were based on clinical symptoms, serum thyroxine and TRAb, thyroid ultrasound and orbital computed tomography. Ficoll-Paque density gradient centrifugation was used to isolate PBMCs from about 9 ml of fresh peripheral blood. Total RNA was extracted with Trizol reagent, and quality was checked on an Agilent 2100 Bioanalyzer.

Sample: blood. This TCR was sampled from a woman aged 25 to 39 with Graves' hyperthyroidism. This receptor chain uses TRBV20-1 and TRBJ2-4; 8 central nucleotides agree with TRBD1. The nucleotide sequence is given as TGCAGTGCTAGAGATTTCAGGGGGCGATCCAAAAACATTCAGTACTTC. It translates as CSARDFRGRSKNIQYF.